Presented here are 2 T cell receptor beta chains from one specimen sequenced in a study of cytomegalovirus exposure and HLA in healthy donors. The PCR employed 60 Vbeta primers together with 13 Jbeta primers. The data were produced by immunoSEQ multiplex PCR, yet TCRdb's version contains in-frame clones alone and is incomplete. The sample includes some 190,000 clones, around 75% seen only once; the top ten take roughly 1.4%. The sequencing sample was made of PBMCs. The receptors originated from a woman between 45 and 65 years old in good health and CMV-seronegative.

The chain joins TRBV15 to TRBJ2-2, with 14 bases that match TRBD2. Germline lookup yields CDR1 LNHNV and CDR2 YYDKDF (reference sequence). V was pared by 4 bases and J by 4 bases, with 11 bases of the junction left unmatched. CDR3 length: 19 residues. The CDR3 reads CATSKARLAGGPGTGELFF. As DNA, the CDR3 is TGTGCCACCAGCAAAGCGCGACTAGCGGGGGGGCCGGGCACCGGGGAGCTGTTTTTT.

The gene calls are TRBV5-4 and TRBJ2-1, with TRBD2 identical over 9 bases. V was pared by 4 bases and J by 3 bases, with 8 bases of the junction left unmatched. CDR1 and CDR2 from the germline V gene are SGHNT and YYREEE (reference sequence). The CDR3 has 16 residues. CDR3 sequence reads: CASSLDLAGNYNEQFF. CDR3 in DNA: TGTGCCAGCAGCCTAGACCTAGCGGGGAACTACAATGAGCAGTTCTTC.